These 10 T cell receptor beta chains were sequenced from one sample in a study of blood T cell repertoires in COVID-19. TCRdb keeps only in-frame clones here, not all; method: immunoSEQ multiplex PCR. This sample has 220,000 or so clones, with roughly 89% found just once. Sequencing used PBMCs or T cells enriched from blood (not recorded which). The source is a man between 25 and 39 years old who had been exposed to COVID-19.

The J gene is TRBJ1-4, the V gene TRBV19; D possibly corresponds to TRBD1 (5 bases). Germline V gene data show CDR1 as LNHDA and CDR2 as SQIVND (reference sequence). This CDR3 has 15 amino acids. V shed 5 bases and J shed 4 bases, with 14 bases lying between them. The CDR3 reads CASSPRQPYNEKLFF. CDR3 bases: TGTGCCAGTAGTCCTCGACAGCCGTATAATGAAAAACTGTTTTTT.

The V and J genes are TRBV5-1 and TRBJ1-1; 8 bases fit TRBD1. This CDR3 comprises 14 residues. The germline gives CDR1 SGHRS, CDR2 YFSETQ. The J segment lost 1 base and the V segment lost 4 bases, leaving 3 bases of the junction unmatched. CDR3: CASSPQGANTEAFF. The CDR3 nucleotides read TGCGCCAGCAGCCCGCAGGGGGCGAACACTGAAGCTTTCTTT.

The J gene is TRBJ2-5, the V gene TRBV27; weak D call: TRBD2 (6 bases). The CDR3 covers 15 residues. Trimming removed 3 bases from V and 4 bases from J, with 15 bases in between. Germline-derived CDR1 and CDR2 are MNHEY and SMNVEV (reference sequence). The chain's CDR3 is CASSFASAGRETQYF. CDR3 sequence (DNA): TGTGCCAGCAGTTTTGCCAGCGCCGGGAGAGAGACCCAGTACTTC.

The chain combines TRBV23-1 with TRBJ2-3; D ambiguous. TRBV23-1 is noted as an ORF with a role that remains uncertain. Trimming stripped 6 bases from V and 14 bases from J, with 9 bases between. The CDR3 loop spans 9 amino acids. This CDR3 is CASSPKRYF. The CDR3 DNA sequence: TGCGCCAGCAGCCCGAAGCGGTATTTT.

The chain employs TRBV18 and TRBJ2-3; a weak D match, TRBD1 (6 bases). The V and J ends lost 4 bases and 0 bases respectively, with 14 bases between them. Germline V gene sequence: CDR1 KGHSH, CDR2 LQKENI. The CDR3 is 16 residues long. In DNA form, the CDR3 reads TGTGCCAGCTCACTTACGGGGACATTCAGCACAGATACGCAGTATTTT. Its translation: CASSLTGTFSTDTQYF.

The chain combines TRBV4-1 with TRBJ1-4; D unclear. CDR1 is MGHRA, CDR2 YSYEKL, per germline. Trimming pared 0 bases from V and 14 bases from J, leaving 19 bases between. The CDR3 spans 15 residues. Written as DNA, the CDR3 is TGCGCCAGCAGCCAAGATCGGGTCGGGGAGACGTGTCTGTTTTTT. It codes for CASSQDRVGETCLFF.

The chain combines TRBV28 with TRBJ1-2; the D is unclear. V shed 5 bases and J shed 3 bases, with 7 bases lying between them. Germline V gene data show CDR1 as MDHEN and CDR2 as SYDVKM. CDR3 length: 12 amino acids. Here the CDR3 reads CASSLRDYGYTF. The CDR3 coding sequence is TGTGCCAGCAGTCTACGGGACTATGGCTACACCTTC.

This clone showed up just once. V is TRBV19 and J is TRBJ2-3; TRBD1 agrees at 7 bases. The V segment lost 5 bases and the J segment 2 bases; nucleotides outside the gene matches: 4. The CDR3 covers 14 residues. From germline, CDR1 is LNHDA and CDR2 SQIVND (reference sequence). This chain's CDR3 is CASSLQGFTDTQYF. Written as DNA, the CDR3 is TGTGCCAGTAGTTTACAGGGGTTCACAGATACGCAGTATTTT.

V and J are TRBV4-1 and TRBJ2-1; 9 bases match TRBD2. The CDR3 runs to 15 residues. Per germline, CDR1 MGHRA and CDR2 YSYEKL. V shed 3 bases and J 5 bases; nucleotides not matched to a gene: 5. This CDR3 reads CASSQPREGNNEQFF. The CDR3 nucleotides are TGCGCCAGCAGCCAGCCGCGGGAGGGGAACAATGAGCAGTTCTTC.

V usage is TRBV7-2 and J usage is TRBJ1-5, with D perhaps matching TRBD1 (5 bases). The CDR3 spans 14 residues. Germline CDR1 SGHTA, CDR2 FQGNSA. V gave up 5 bases and J gave up 4 bases, with 12 bases separating them. The CDR3 here is CASSPTGSNQPQHF. The CDR3 region has the DNA TGTGCCAGCAGCCCTACAGGTTCGAATCAGCCCCAGCATTTT.